Each of the 22 T cell receptor beta chains below was sequenced from the same sample in a study of blood T cell repertoires in COVID-19. Clones were sequenced by immunoSEQ multiplex PCR, and TCRdb holds only the in-frame ones, with some missing. In the table there are roughly 120,000 clones, about 88% of which are singletons. Sequencing used peripheral blood. The receptor source for this set is a man aged 35-49 years with acute or convalescent COVID-19.

The chain joins TRBV2 to TRBJ2-1, with TRBD2 matching 8 bases. The CDR3 has 15 amino acids. Trimming at V came to 8 bases and at J to 8 bases, leaving 14 bases not matched to a gene. Germline V gene data show CDR1 as SNHLY and CDR2 as FYNNEI. CDR3 bases: TGTGCCAGCGGGAACGGGAGGGCTCCGGTGGATGAGCAGTTCTTC. It yields the protein CASGNGRAPVDEQFF.

This chain connects TRBV6-5 to TRBJ1-4; D not certain. V was trimmed by 4 bases and J by 0 bases, leaving 12 bases between them. There are 16 residues in the CDR3. Germline CDR1 is MNHEY and CDR2 is SVGAGI. The DNA for the CDR3 is TGTGCCAGCAGTTCCCTCGACGGAGCAACTAATGAAAAACTGTTTTTT. This gives the protein CASSSLDGATNEKLFF.

This sequence joins TRBV28 and TRBJ1-2, with 10 bases that match TRBD1. The CDR3 consists of 12 residues. Germline V gene sequence: CDR1 MDHEN, CDR2 SYDVKM. Unmatched junction bases numbered 2, after V lost 8 bases and J lost 5 bases. The CDR3 is CASGTGEYGYTF. CDR3 DNA sequence: TGTGCCAGCGGGACAGGGGAATATGGCTACACCTTC.

The rearrangement uses TRBV27 and TRBJ1-5; 7 nucleotides align to TRBD1. The CDR3 has 14 residues. The ends lost 5 bases at V and 3 bases at J; junction bases unmatched: 4. Germline-derived CDR1 and CDR2 are MNHEY and SMNVEV (reference sequence). CDR3 amino acids: CASSQGTVNQPQHF. DNA of the CDR3: TGTGCCAGCAGTCAGGGGACAGTCAATCAGCCCCAGCATTTT.

CDR3 nucleotide sequence: TGTGCCAGCAGCTCCGGGACAGGGGCGATCTACGAGCAGTACTTC. Protein: CASSSGTGAIYEQYF. This chain uses TRBV9 with TRBJ2-7; 10 nucleotides align to TRBD1. The germline CDR1 and CDR2 sequences are SGDLS and YYNGEE. V gave up 4 bases and J gave up 3 bases; unmatched junction bases: 7. This CDR3 is built from 15 residues.

The chain carries TRBV6-6 and TRBJ2-3; 8 positions match TRBD1. Germline trimming cut 6 bases from V and 4 bases from J; bases unmatched to any gene: 6. The CDR3 has 14 amino acids. Germline CDR1 MNHNY, CDR2 SVGAGI (reference sequence). This chain's CDR3 is CASREGTGADTQYF. The CDR3 DNA is TGTGCCAGCAGGGAGGGGACAGGCGCAGATACGCAGTATTTT.

The V call is TRBV6-5, the J call TRBJ2-7; the D is unclear. The V end lost 6 bases, the J end lost 2 bases, and 17 bases lay between the germline ends. The germline gives CDR1 MNHEY, CDR2 SVGAGI. The CDR3 has 15 residues. The CDR3 region has the DNA TGTGCCAGCAGCGCCCCGCTGGCCCTCACCTACGAGCAGTACTTC. Its protein is CASSAPLALTYEQYF.

To note about this clone: The same CDR3 can be traced to other DNA sequences in this sample. The V call is TRBV29-1, the J call TRBJ2-1; D call uncertain. The CDR3 is made up of 13 amino acids. Germline V CDR1 and CDR2: SQVTM, ANQGSEA. V lost 7 bases to trimming and J lost 0 bases, with 10 bases between them. CDR3 sequence reads: CSAGRSSYNEQFF. CDR3 nucleotides: TGCAGCGCAGGCAGGAGCTCCTACAATGAGCAGTTCTTC.

The CDR3 here is CASRTDRRLSYEQYF. CDR3 in DNA: TGTGCCAGCAGGACCGACAGGAGACTCTCCTACGAGCAGTACTTC. This chain uses TRBV27 with TRBJ2-7; a weak D match, TRBD1 (6 bases). From germline, CDR1 is MNHEY and CDR2 SMNVEV (reference sequence). The CDR3 contains 15 residues. The germline V and J ends were trimmed by 6 bases and 0 bases, with 15 bases remaining between them.

V is TRBV6-6 and J is TRBJ2-3; possibly TRBD2 for D (7 bases). The CDR3 extends over 16 amino acids. Germline-derived CDR1 and CDR2 are MNHNY and SVGAGI (reference sequence). Trimming cost V 6 bases and J 4 bases, with 20 bases left between them. CDR3: CASRHGRPGGPDTQYF. Written as DNA, the CDR3 is TGTGCCAGCAGACATGGACGGCCCGGGGGGCCAGATACGCAGTATTTT.

The V gene is TRBV6-5, the J gene TRBJ2-1, with 8 bases fitting TRBD1. This CDR3 is 15 amino acids long. V shed 5 bases, J shed 8 bases, and the junction held 11 bases outside the gene matches. Germline V gene data show CDR1 as MNHEY and CDR2 as SVGAGI. The CDR3 DNA is TGTGCCAGCAGTCTACAGGGGACAGGAGCCGATGAGCAGTTCTTC. Translating it yields CASSLQGTGADEQFF.

The rearrangement uses TRBV6-1 and TRBJ2-7, with 7 nucleotides matching TRBD1. The CDR3 is 15 amino acids. Germline-derived CDR1 and CDR2 are MNHNS and SASEGT. J was trimmed by 3 bases and V by 0 bases; bases with no gene match: 5. CDR3 region: CASSEASQGVYEQYF. CDR3 bases: TGTGCCAGCAGTGAAGCAAGCCAGGGGGTCTACGAGCAGTACTTC.

This clone was counted only a few times. The chain has TRBV18 and TRBJ1-1; D unclear. The CDR3 sequence is 14 residues long. Germline-derived CDR1 and CDR2 are KGHSH and LQKENI. V was pared by 3 bases and J by 4 bases, with 12 bases between. The CDR3 nucleotides are TGTGCCAGCTCACCGGCCCCCTCGGGCACTGAAGCTTTCTTT. Translation: CASSPAPSGTEAFF.

This rearrangement joins TRBV2 to TRBJ2-2; 9 nucleotides match TRBD2. Germline V gives CDR1 SNHLY, CDR2 FYNNEI. The V segment lost 5 bases and the J segment 4 bases; nucleotides outside the gene matches: 8. The CDR3 length is 16 residues. CDR3 residues: CASSPFLAGSTGELFF. The CDR3, as DNA: TGTGCCAGCAGTCCTTTTCTAGCGGGGAGCACCGGGGAGCTGTTTTTT.

This chain connects TRBV6-5 to TRBJ2-7; perhaps TRBD1 as D (6 bases). Germline values: CDR1 MNHEY, CDR2 SVGAGI. CDR3 size: 14 residues. V lost 5 bases and J lost 1, with 12 bases in between. In nucleotides, the CDR3 is TGTGCCAGCAGTCGGACAGCGACATCCTACGAGCAGTACTTC. Translation gives CASSRTATSYEQYF.

This clone showed up just once. J is TRBJ2-2 and V is TRBV5-1; TRBD2 matches 11 bases. The CDR3 totals 15 residues. The junction had 3 bases not matched to a gene; V was cut back by 4 bases and J by 4 bases. The germline V gene encodes CDR1 SGHRS and CDR2 YFSETQ. CDR3 bases: TGCGCCAGCAGCAGCGGGACTAGCGGCACCGGGGAGCTGTTTTTT. It yields the protein CASSSGTSGTGELFF.

V usage is TRBV13 and J usage is TRBJ2-3, with D tentatively TRBD2 (5 bases). Trimming shortened V by 5 bases and J by 6 bases, and 12 bases separated the two germline ends. This CDR3 is built from 13 residues. The germline gives CDR1 PRHDT, CDR2 FYEKMQ (reference sequence). The CDR3 loop reads CASSGRVRDTQYF. The CDR3, as DNA: TGTGCCAGCAGCGGGCGGGTCCGGGATACGCAGTATTTT. Full variable domain (remainder filled in from reference TRBV13 and TRBJ2-3): AAGVIQSPRHLIKEKRETATLKCYPIPRHDTVYWYQQGPGQDPQFLISFYEKMQSDKGSIPDRFSAQQFSDYHSELNMSSLELGDSALYFCASSGRVRDTQYFGPGTRLTVL.

The gene calls are TRBV28 and TRBJ2-2; the D is unclear. V was clipped by 6 bases and J by 5 bases, with 13 bases between them. The CDR3 is made up of 14 amino acids. Looked up from germline, CDR1 is MDHEN and CDR2 is SYDVKM. In nucleotides, the CDR3 is TGTGCCAGCAGCTTCTCCGACACGACCGGGGAGCTGTTTTTT. It translates to CASSFSDTTGELFF.

V usage is TRBV14 and J usage is TRBJ1-1; 9 bases are shared with TRBD1. The germline gives CDR1 SGHDN, CDR2 FVKESK. Germline trimming cut 3 bases from V and 4 bases from J; bases unmatched to any gene: 6. This CDR3 region has 15 residues. CDR3: CASSQQTGGATEAFF. The CDR3 DNA reads TGTGCCAGCAGCCAGCAGACAGGGGGGGCCACTGAAGCTTTCTTT.

The chain recombines TRBV5-1 with TRBJ1-1, with no clear D. The CDR3 has 15 amino acids. Per the germline V gene, CDR1 is SGHRS and CDR2 is YFSETQ. The ends were cut back, 5 bases at V and 1 base at J, with 15 bases in the middle. The chain's CDR3 is CASSSGGGRNTEAFF. CDR3 nucleotide sequence: TGCGCCAGCAGTTCGGGAGGCGGTAGGAACACTGAAGCTTTCTTT. The entire variable domain, with the rest obtained from reference TRBV5-1 and TRBJ1-1, is as follows: KAGVTQTPRYLIKTRGQQVTLSCSPISGHRSVSWYQQTPGQGLQFLFEYFSETQRNKGNFPGRFSGRQFSNSRSEMNVSTLELGDSALYLCASSSGGGRNTEAFFGQGTRLTVV.

The V and J genes are TRBV11-2 and TRBJ1-1; TRBD1 might be the D (6 bases). Trimming removed 5 bases from V and 2 bases from J, with 21 bases in between. Looked up from germline, CDR1 is SGHAT and CDR2 is FQNNGV. This CDR3 comprises 17 residues. The CDR3 coding sequence is TGTGCCAGCAGCATCCGACAGGCCCCAGAGATAAACACTGAAGCTTTCTTT. The encoded protein is CASSIRQAPEINTEAFF.

This clone was seen once. The gene calls are TRBV4-2 and TRBJ2-3, with D hard to call. CDR3 length: 15 residues. Trimming took 1 base from V and 3 from J, leaving 11 bases between them. CDR1 is LGHNA and CDR2 is YNFKEQ in the germline V gene. The CDR3 bases are TGTGCCAGCAGCCAAGGCATCTACGCGACAGATACGCAGTATTTT. Translated, it gives CASSQGIYATDTQYF.